The following is a T cell receptor beta chain sequence with its context. The repertoire was sequenced with immunoSEQ multiplex PCR; TCRdb's copy has only in-frame clones and lacks some. The repertoire holds tens of thousands of clones, with 80% to 90% as singletons. The entry originates in a study of OX40 agonist ivuxolimab in advanced cancers. Study-level information: The treatment was a fully human IgG2 OX40 agonist, ivuxolimab. Prior anti-PD-1, anti-PD-L1 or anti-CTLA-4 therapy was allowed; around 40% had some. A male proportion of about 80% was recorded, with mean age roughly 62 years and range about 23 to 90.

Per germline, CDR1 MNHEY and CDR2 SVGAGI. The length of the CDR3 is 14 residues. V lost 4 bases and J 4 bases, leaving 8 bases between the germline ends. This clonotype was sampled from an adult with an advanced solid tumor such as melanoma, head and neck, liver or kidney cancer. The chain recombines TRBV6-5 with TRBJ2-6; no firm D call. The sequencing here drew on CD4+ or CD8+ T cells sorted from blood, taken in a trial of the OX40 agonist ivuxolimab. For the CDR3, the DNA is TGTGCCAGCAGTTGGGGTCCCGGGGCCAACGTCCTGACTTTC. This sequence encodes CASSWGPGANVLTF.